Below are 15 T cell receptor beta chains sequenced from a single sample in a study of PD-1 blockade in classical Hodgkin lymphoma. Assay: immunoSEQ multiplex PCR; the TCRdb copy retains only in-frame clones and omits some. The sample includes approximately 150,000 clones, nearly 80% seen only once; the top ten take roughly 9.2%. Brentuximab vedotin exposure varied, and every patient relapsed after autologous stem cell transplantation. The specimen comprised peripheral blood mononuclear cells (PBMCs), sampled before the second cycle of nivolumab. These receptor sequences come from a human donor with classical Hodgkin lymphoma.

J is TRBJ2-3 and V is TRBV2; no clear D gene. Trimming removed 2 bases from V and 3 bases from J, with 12 bases in between. Germline V gene sequence: CDR1 SNHLY, CDR2 FYNNEI. The CDR3 loop spans 15 amino acids. The CDR3 region is CASSEYIGGTDTQYF. The CDR3, as DNA: TGTGCCAGCAGTGAATATATCGGTGGGACAGATACGCAGTATTTT.

This sequence joins TRBV9 and TRBJ1-2; TRBD1 matches at 7 bases. J lost 2 bases, V lost 3 bases, and 13 bases had no gene match. CDR3 size: 17 residues. The germline gives CDR1 SGDLS, CDR2 YYNGEE. The DNA for the CDR3 is TGTGCCAGCAGCGCCTGGACAGGTGTGAGGCCCAACTATGGCTACACCTTC. Translation: CASSAWTGVRPNYGYTF.

V and J are TRBV7-2 and TRBJ1-5; 8 positions match TRBD1. CDR3 size: 16 residues. Trimming at V came to 2 bases and at J to 2 bases, leaving 5 bases not matched to a gene. CDR1 SGHTA and CDR2 FQGNSA come from the germline V gene. CDR3 residues: CASSLPAGGRNQPQHF. Here the CDR3 DNA reads TGTGCCAGCAGCTTACCTGCAGGGGGCCGCAATCAGCCCCAGCATTTT.

This chain connects TRBV19 to TRBJ1-4; 8 nucleotides agree with TRBD1. The CDR3 is 14 residues long. Germline assignment: CDR1 LNHDA and CDR2 SQIVND (reference sequence). V gave up 5 bases and J gave up 4 bases; unmatched junction bases: 3. DNA of the CDR3: TGTGCCAGTAGTGGGGACAGGTTTAATGAAAAACTGTTTTTT. Residues: CASSGDRFNEKLFF.

Remarks on this clone: Other DNA sequences in the sample encode the same CDR3. The rearrangement uses TRBV11-3 and TRBJ2-2; D unclear. CDR3 size: 14 residues. Germline lookup yields CDR1 SGHNT and CDR2 YENEEA. V gave up 0 bases and J gave up 6 bases, with 8 bases separating them. CDR3 DNA: TGTGCCAGCAGCTTAGACCCCGTGGCCGGGGAGCTGTTTTTT. It specifies CASSLDPVAGELFF.

The chain recombines TRBV7-2 with TRBJ2-5; 10 bases line up with TRBD2. Trimming took 0 bases from V and 5 from J; bases not matched to a gene: 6. CDR3 length equals 16 residues. Germline V lookup: CDR1 SGHTA, CDR2 FQGNSA. CDR3: CASSLAGLAAQETQYF. The CDR3 nucleotides are TGTGCCAGCAGCTTAGCAGGACTAGCGGCCCAGGAGACCCAGTACTTC.

V and J are TRBV7-9 and TRBJ1-2; 7 nucleotides line up with TRBD1. The V and J ends lost 2 bases and 0 bases, in that order; junction bases with no gene match: 3. The CDR3 covers 15 residues. Germline loops: CDR1 SEHNR, CDR2 FQNEAQ (reference sequence). DNA for the CDR3: TGTGCCAGCAGCTTAACAGGGGACTCTAACTATGGCTACACCTTC. Translated, it gives CASSLTGDSNYGYTF.

Only a few counts were recorded for this clone. V usage is TRBV5-1 and J usage is TRBJ1-2; TRBD1 aligns across 10 bases. The V gene end was trimmed by 5 bases and the J gene end by 7 bases; junction bases not matched to a gene: 20. The CDR3 extends over 18 amino acids. Germline V lookup: CDR1 SGHRS, CDR2 YFSETQ. CDR3 region: CASSPQLTGGANLSGYTF. The CDR3 coding sequence is TGCGCCAGCAGTCCCCAACTGACAGGGGGCGCGAATCTGAGTGGCTACACCTTC.

This clone was seen more than once but under ten times. V and J are TRBV7-3 and TRBJ2-3; 7 nucleotides line up with TRBD1. Germline CDR1 is SGHTA and CDR2 is FQGTGA. The ends lost 6 bases at V and 6 bases at J; junction bases unmatched: 6. The CDR3 loop spans 13 amino acids. CDR3: CASSRGQADTQYF. CDR3 nucleotides: TGTGCCAGCAGTCGTGGACAGGCCGATACGCAGTATTTT.

The gene calls are TRBV9 and TRBJ1-1; D gene unclear. Deletions cut 4 bases from V and 5 bases from J, with 9 bases between. The V gene's germline CDR1 is SGDLS and CDR2 YYNGEE. This CDR3 spans 12 amino acids. The CDR3 reads CASSQVGTEAFF. DNA of the CDR3: TGTGCCAGCAGCCAGGTGGGAACTGAAGCTTTCTTT.

The chain carries TRBV7-9 and TRBJ2-6, with 13 nucleotides matching TRBD2. Trimming at V came to 1 base and at J to 0 bases, leaving 0 bases not matched to a gene. This CDR3 contains 18 residues. Germline V lookup: CDR1 SEHNR, CDR2 FQNEAQ (reference sequence). The CDR3 loop reads CASSLGTSGSSGANVLTF. The CDR3 DNA sequence: TGTGCCAGCAGCTTAGGGACTAGCGGGAGCTCTGGGGCCAACGTCCTGACTTTC. The entire variable domain, with the rest obtained from reference TRBV7-9 and TRBJ2-6, is as follows: DTGVSQNPRHKITKRGQNVTFRCDPISEHNRLYWYRQTLGQGPEFLTYFQNEAQLEKSRLLSDRFSAERPKGSFSTLEIQRTEQGDSAMYLCASSLGTSGSSGANVLTFGAGSRLTVL.

The genes are TRBV9 and TRBJ2-5, with D maybe TRBD2 (5 bases). The germline V gene encodes CDR1 SGDLS and CDR2 YYNGEE. Trimming removed 4 bases from V and 5 bases from J, with 12 bases in between. This CDR3 has 13 amino acids. The CDR3 loop is CASSPTGLETQYF. In DNA, the CDR3 is TGTGCCAGCAGCCCGACGGGGTTGGAGACCCAGTACTTC.

This chain connects TRBV19 to TRBJ1-5, with TRBD1 identical over 7 bases. Germline assignment: CDR1 LNHDA and CDR2 SQIVND (reference sequence). The ends lost 5 bases at V and 5 bases at J; junction bases unmatched: 9. This CDR3 spans 15 amino acids. CDR3 DNA sequence: TGTGCCAGTAGTCCTGAGGACAGGCCATATCAGCCCCAGCATTTT. It is translated as CASSPEDRPYQPQHF.

The chain uses TRBV11-3 and TRBJ2-5; D perhaps matches TRBD2 (5 bases). V was trimmed by 1 base and J by 4 bases, leaving 7 bases between them. Germline lookup yields CDR1 SGHNT and CDR2 YENEEA. This CDR3 contains 13 residues. In nucleotides, the CDR3 is TGTGCCAGCAGCTTAGGAGGGAGAGAGACCCAGTACTTC. Amino acids: CASSLGGRETQYF.

The CDR3 DNA follows: TGTGCCAGCAGACCCGGGACAGGGGGCTCTGATACGCAGTATTTT. This gives the protein CASRPGTGGSDTQYF. This chain joins TRBV6-5 and TRBJ2-3; 12 positions match TRBD1. With V trimmed by 6 bases and J by 6 bases, 7 bases remained unmatched. The CDR3 is 15 amino acids. Looked up from germline, CDR1 is MNHEY and CDR2 is SVGAGI.